This T cell receptor beta chain was profiled in a study of T cells after yellow fever vaccination. Study details: Fractions low in cell number were prepared with SMART-Seq v4 Ultra Low Input.

Points from the study as a whole: FACS-sorted repertoires could harbor abundant contaminating bulk-population clonotypes. Reappearance after the booster was seen for most primary-vaccination clones, at 95% to 97% CD4 and more than 80% CD8.

Making TCR cDNA involved 5'RACE template switching, which added UMIs and a universal primer site. A single record per CDR3 protein comes from TCRdb applying MiXCR to the 5' RACE reads. The sample has a few hundred thousand distinct CDR3 sequences, 4.1% seen once. The germline V gene has CDR1 LGHDT and CDR2 YNNKEL (reference sequence). This CDR3 is built from 13 residues. V was pared by 5 bases and J by 9 bases, with 7 bases of the junction left unmatched. This clonotype came up a few times. Its antigen is currently unknown. The sample was PBMCs, taken 5 days after the yellow fever booster vaccination. The sequence was obtained from a man aged 18 to 35 who received the YFV17D yellow fever vaccine. V is TRBV3-1 and J is TRBJ2-5; 9 positions agree with TRBD2. This CDR3 reads CASSGLARGPQYF. CDR3 nucleotide sequence: TGTGCCAGCAGCGGACTAGCGAGGGGGCCCCAGTACTTC.